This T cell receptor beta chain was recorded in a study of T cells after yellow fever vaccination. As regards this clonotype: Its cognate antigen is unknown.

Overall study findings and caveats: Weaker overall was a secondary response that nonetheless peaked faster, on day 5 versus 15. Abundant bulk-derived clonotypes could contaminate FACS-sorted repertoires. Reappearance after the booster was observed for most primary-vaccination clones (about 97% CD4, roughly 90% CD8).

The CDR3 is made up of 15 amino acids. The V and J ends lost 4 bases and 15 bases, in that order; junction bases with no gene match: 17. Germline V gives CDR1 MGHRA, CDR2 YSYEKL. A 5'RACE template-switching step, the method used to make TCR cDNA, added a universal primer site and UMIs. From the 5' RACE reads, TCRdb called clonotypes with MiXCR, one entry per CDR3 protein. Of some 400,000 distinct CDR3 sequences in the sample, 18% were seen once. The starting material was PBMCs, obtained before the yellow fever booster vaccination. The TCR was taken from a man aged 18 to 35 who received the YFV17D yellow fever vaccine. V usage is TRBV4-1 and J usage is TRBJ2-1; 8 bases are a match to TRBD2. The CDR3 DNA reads TGCGCCAGCAGCCGGGGCCCGGAGCGGGGGAAGTCTCTGTTCTTC. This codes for CASSRGPERGKSLFF.